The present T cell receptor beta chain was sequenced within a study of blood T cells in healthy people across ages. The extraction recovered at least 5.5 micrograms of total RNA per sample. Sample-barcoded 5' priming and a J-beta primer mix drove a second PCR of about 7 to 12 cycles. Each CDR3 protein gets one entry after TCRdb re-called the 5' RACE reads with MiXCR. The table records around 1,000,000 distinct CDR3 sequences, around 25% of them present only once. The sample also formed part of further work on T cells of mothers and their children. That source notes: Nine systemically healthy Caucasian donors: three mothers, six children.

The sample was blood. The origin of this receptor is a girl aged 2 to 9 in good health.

In nucleotides, the CDR3 is TGCAGTGCTAGAGGGCCAGGGTTCAACGAGCAGTACTTC. It translates to CSARGPGFNEQYF. The chain uses TRBV20-1 and TRBJ2-7; TRBD1 might be the D (5 bases). CDR3 length equals 13 residues. Between the trimmed V and J ends, which lost 1 base and 5 bases, there was a span of 12 bases. In germline, CDR1 is DFQATT, CDR2 SNEGSKA (reference sequence).